This TCR beta chain was obtained from a study of blood T cell repertoires in COVID-19 (dated by TCRdb to about 2020). For the wider study: Collaborator samples came from the United States, Italy and Spain and covered acute and convalescent phases of COVID-19. The prospective study material was composed of cDNA or gDNA derived from T cells, B-cell-depleted T cells, or PBMCs. The dataset comprised deeply sampled blood TCRbeta repertoires from subjects exposed to, actively infected with, or recovered from COVID-19. The repertoires were released in a freely available public database intended as a resource for research on the immune response to SARS-CoV-2. The samples were drawn from two sources: the first 160 participants of the ongoing ImmuneRACE study, and 1,200 or so subjects contributed by 6 global collaborators. The sample metadata nearly always contained a de-identified subject ID, COVID-19 status, age in years and sex. Where available, HLA class I and class II types were obtained from metadata supplied by the sample provider rather than from assay-based typing. Broad study findings and their caveats: The quantity of clinical and demographic metadata differed by source and by participant and was supplied without curation.

Taken from cysteine to phenylalanine, the CDR3 has 16 residues. Only the CDR3 DNA stays, 48 bases, in frame from base 1. Per the germline V gene, SGHAT is the CDR1 and FQNNGV is the CDR2. Trimming takes 4 bases from V and 6 bases from J, and the germline ends sit 18 bases apart. This clone appeared a few times. There is no known antigen for this receptor. Per-base quality was not reported, and no clone a single base away is much larger than it. One collaborating source in Seattle enrolled patients during active infection and followed them longitudinally through the course of disease. Each collaborating institution followed its own protocols to collect whole blood in K2EDTA tubes. For TCRbeta analysis, collaborators shipped samples in one of three forms: frozen whole blood, isolated PBMCs, or DNA extracted from either of those sample types. TCRbeta CDR3 regions were amplified from genomic DNA using the immunoSEQ Assay, a bias-controlled multiplex PCR. On the study's bioinformatics: The number of nucleated cells in each sample was estimated by amplification of reference gene primers within the assay. Sequence reads were collapsed and filtered to measure the absolute abundance of every unique TCRbeta CDR3 rearrangement. Productive Simpson clonality was computed per sample as the square root of Simpson's diversity index over productive rearrangements. TCRdb's version of the immuneACCESS table is confined to in-frame rearrangements and falls short of the full clone set. An unresolved V gene accounts for under half of the shortfall where checked; the remainder is of unknown origin. V and J calls and clone size are copied from that table; D and trimming were computed from the DNA. Here the sample has roughly 64,000 clones; 78% occur a single time. The ten largest clones capture more than 13% of the sample.

The chain uses TRBV11-2 and TRBJ2-2; 6 matching bases give a weak D call of TRBD2. What was sequenced was peripheral blood. The sequence derives from a man in his fifties or sixties with COVID-19, enrolled during active disease. The CDR3 reads as follows: CASSSPIGGAAGELFF. The bases are TGTGCCAGCAGCTCGCCAATTGGAGGGGCCGCCGGGGAGCTGTTTTTT. Reference TRBV11-2 and TRBJ2-2 genes cover what lies past the CDR3, so the full variable domain is EAGVAQSPRYKIIEKRQSVAFWCNPISGHATLYWYQQILGQGPKLLIQFQNNGVVDDSQLPKDRFSAERLKGVDSTLKIQPAKLEDSAVYLCASSSPIGGAAGELFFGEGSRLTVL.